The 24 T cell receptor beta chains given below trace back to one sample, sequenced in a study of OX40 agonist ivuxolimab in advanced cancers. Method: immunoSEQ multiplex PCR; TCRdb's copy keeps in-frame clones and lacks some. The sample includes around 76,000 clones, more than 65% seen only once; the top ten take roughly 1.1%. The sequencing here drew on CD4+ or CD8+ T cells sorted from blood, taken in a trial of the OX40 agonist ivuxolimab. The receptors come from an adult with an advanced solid tumor such as melanoma, head and neck, liver or kidney cancer.

The rearrangement uses TRBV7-2 and TRBJ1-2, with 11 nucleotides matching TRBD1. The CDR3 consists of 15 residues. Per the germline V gene, CDR1 is SGHTA and CDR2 is FQGNSA. Germline trimming cut 5 bases from V and 7 bases from J; bases unmatched to any gene: 9. The chain's CDR3 is CASSPGTGGLGGYTF. The CDR3 DNA follows: TGTGCCAGCAGCCCTGGGACAGGGGGTTTAGGTGGCTACACCTTC.

The V and J genes are TRBV7-2 and TRBJ2-6; D is perhaps TRBD1 or TRBD2 (5 bases each). Germline-derived CDR1 and CDR2 are SGHTA and FQGNSA. Trimming removed 1 base from V and 4 bases from J, with 8 bases in between. CDR3 length: 15 residues. The CDR3 bases are TGTGCCAGCAGCTTAGTGGGGACCGGGGCCAACGTCCTGACTTTC. It yields the protein CASSLVGTGANVLTF.

V usage is TRBV29-1 and J usage is TRBJ1-2; D ambiguous. Trimming pared 7 bases from V and 10 bases from J, leaving 16 bases between. CDR1 SQVTM and CDR2 ANQGSEA come from the germline V gene. This CDR3 has 11 amino acids. The CDR3 here is CSATSDPDYTF. In nucleotides, the CDR3 is TGCAGCGCCACATCGGATCCCGACTACACCTTC.

The J gene is TRBJ1-1, the V gene TRBV7-2; D unresolved. The CDR3 loop spans 13 amino acids. From germline, CDR1 is SGHTA and CDR2 FQGNSA. Trimming shortened V by 8 bases and J by 4 bases, and 14 bases separated the two germline ends. The CDR3, as DNA: TGTGCCAGCGGGGAGGCCCGGGGCACTGAAGCTTTCTTT. It encodes CASGEARGTEAFF.

V is TRBV27 and J is TRBJ2-1, with 10 bases that match TRBD1. After removal of 6 bases from V and 4 bases from J, the junction contained 9 bases not matched to a gene. The germline V gene encodes CDR1 MNHEY and CDR2 SMNVEV (reference sequence). The CDR3 totals 16 residues. The CDR3 nucleotides read TGTGCCAGCAGCCGACTCTGGGGACAGGGGTACAATGAGCAGTTCTTC. Translating it yields CASSRLWGQGYNEQFF.

The CDR3 nucleotides are TGTGCCAGCAGTTTATGGTCCGGGTCCGATAGCAATCAGCCCCAGCATTTT. Translated, it gives CASSLWSGSDSNQPQHF. The chain combines TRBV28 with TRBJ1-5; no clear D gene. The CDR3 is made up of 17 amino acids. Germline V gene lookup returns CDR1 MDHEN and CDR2 SYDVKM. Trimming removed 0 bases from V and 0 bases from J, with 12 bases in between.

The V gene is TRBV7-8, the J gene TRBJ2-7, with D possibly being TRBD1 or TRBD2 (5 bases each). The CDR3 covers 14 residues. V gave up 4 bases and J gave up 5 bases, with 15 bases separating them. Germline CDR1 SGHVS, CDR2 FQNEAQ. The CDR3 region is CASSSGRGSDEQYF. CDR3 sequence (DNA): TGTGCCAGCAGCTCAGGGAGAGGATCAGACGAGCAGTACTTC.

The chain has TRBV2 and TRBJ1-4; 7 bases agree with TRBD1. Germline-derived CDR1 and CDR2 are SNHLY and FYNNEI. This CDR3 has 14 amino acids. V lost 6 bases and J lost 4; bases outside the gene matches: 5. The CDR3 nucleotides are TGTGCCAGCAGCACAGGGGTCTTTAATGAAAAACTGTTTTTT. This gives the protein CASSTGVFNEKLFF. The full variable domain, completed using reference TRBV2 and TRBJ1-4, is EPEVTQTPSHQVTQMGQEVILRCVPISNHLYFYWYRQILGQKVEFLVSFYNNEISEKSEIFDDQFSVERPDGSNFTLKIRSTKLEDSAMYFCASSTGVFNEKLFFGSGTQLSVL.

This clone was found a few times. The gene calls are TRBV7-9 and TRBJ2-3; the match to TRBD1 covers 8 bases. This CDR3 region has 13 residues. CDR1 and CDR2 (germline): SEHNR, FQNEAQ (reference sequence). Trimming cost V 7 bases and J 6 bases; bases outside gene matches: 6. The CDR3 here is CASTDRGRDTQYF. For the CDR3, the DNA is TGTGCCAGCACTGACAGGGGACGGGATACGCAGTATTTT.

The V and J genes are TRBV6-4 and TRBJ1-1; possibly TRBD1 for D (5 bases). The V gene lost 6 bases and the J gene lost 4 bases, with 15 bases spanning the gap. Germline CDR1 MRHNA, CDR2 SNTAGT. The CDR3 contains 14 residues. The CDR3: CASSTKAGGTEAFF. The CDR3, as DNA: TGTGCCAGCAGCACTAAAGCCGGGGGCACTGAAGCTTTCTTT.

The V call is TRBV7-2, the J call TRBJ1-2; 7 bases map to TRBD1. The germline gives CDR1 SGHTA, CDR2 FQGNSA. CDR3 size: 14 residues. After removal of 3 bases from V and 4 bases from J, the junction contained 5 bases not matched to a gene. The DNA of the CDR3 is TGTGCCAGCAGCTTCTGGGACAGTGGCTATGGCTACACCTTC. It is translated as CASSFWDSGYGYTF.

The chain joins TRBV5-5 to TRBJ2-7; D is unclear. The CDR3 spans 14 residues. CDR1 and CDR2 (germline): SGHKS, YYEKEE (reference sequence). Trimming removed 0 bases at V and 7 bases at J, with 14 bases between. The DNA of the CDR3 is TGTGCCAGCAGCTTGGCCAATAGAGTGGGTGAGCAGTACTTC. Amino acid sequence: CASSLANRVGEQYF.

The chain couples TRBV7-9 to TRBJ2-3; D not resolved. The ends were cut back, 5 bases at V and 5 bases at J, with 8 bases in the middle. The germline CDR1 and CDR2 sequences are SEHNR and FQNEAQ (reference sequence). The CDR3 length is 12 residues. The CDR3 reads CASSPEVDTQYF. CDR3 DNA: TGTGCCAGCAGCCCAGAGGTAGATACGCAGTATTTT.

The chain employs TRBV11-2 and TRBJ1-2, with a tentative D call TRBD1 (5 bases). Per germline, CDR1 SGHAT and CDR2 FQNNGV. Between the trimmed V and J ends, which lost 3 bases and 8 bases, there was a span of 10 bases. CDR3 length equals 12 residues. In DNA form, the CDR3 reads TGTGCCAGCAGCTTCGGGGGACTAGGCTACACCTTC. Its protein product is CASSFGGLGYTF.

This clone was observed a few times. The rearrangement links TRBV18 to TRBJ1-1; D gene unclear. This CDR3 has 15 residues. Germline-derived CDR1 and CDR2 are KGHSH and LQKENI. Trimming removed 2 bases at V and 6 bases at J, with 16 bases between. CDR3 in amino acids: CASSPRGYSGAEAFF. CDR3 DNA sequence: TGTGCCAGCTCACCAAGAGGTTATTCGGGTGCTGAAGCTTTCTTT.

This chain connects TRBV18 to TRBJ1-1, with TRBD1 matching 10 bases. V dropped 4 bases and J dropped 8; count of bases not matched to a gene: 7. The CDR3 covers 14 residues. Looked up from germline, CDR1 is KGHSH and CDR2 is LQKENI. DNA for the CDR3: TGTGCCAGCTCACAGGGACAGGGGTCCTTCGAAGCTTTCTTT. It encodes CASSQGQGSFEAFF.

The chain has TRBV11-1 and TRBJ2-1, with 9 positions matching TRBD1. CDR3 length equals 17 residues. Germline V gene sequence: CDR1 SGHAT, CDR2 FQDESV (reference sequence). The V segment lost 3 bases and the J segment 1 base; nucleotides outside the gene matches: 7. CDR3: CASSFTVGQGSYNEQFF. CDR3 bases: TGTGCCAGCAGCTTTACCGTGGGACAGGGATCCTACAATGAGCAGTTCTTC.

Comments on this clone: An end of the junction does not agree with germline; a read error may underlie this. This sample also contains other DNA sequences that code for the same CDR3. This chain joins TRBV7-2 and TRBJ1-5; the D gene is possibly TRBD1 (6 bases). Germline-derived CDR1 and CDR2 are SGHTA and FQGNSA. The CDR3 loop spans 14 amino acids. CDR3 region: CASSGGDRSQPQHF. In nucleotides, the CDR3 is TGCGCCAGCAGCGGGGGCGACAGGTCCCAGCCCCAGCATTTT.

The chain recombines TRBV6-6 with TRBJ2-7; D unresolved. Germline V gene data show CDR1 as MNHNY and CDR2 as SVGAGI (reference sequence). Trimming removed 0 bases at V and 1 base at J, with 13 bases between. The length of the CDR3 is 16 residues. This chain's CDR3 is CASSYSNVGRSYEQYF. The CDR3 DNA follows: TGTGCCAGCAGTTACTCGAATGTTGGCCGTTCCTACGAGCAGTACTTC.

A single count supports this clone. The rearrangement links TRBV4-2 to TRBJ1-4; D unclear. This CDR3 contains 15 residues. Trimming took off 0 bases at V and 0 bases at J, with 5 bases between the two ends. Germline lookup yields CDR1 LGHNA and CDR2 YNFKEQ. The CDR3 DNA is TGTGCCAGCAGCCAAGAGGGAGCAACTAATGAAAAACTGTTTTTT. Amino acids: CASSQEGATNEKLFF.

The chain uses TRBV14 and TRBJ2-1, with D unresolved. V was shortened by 6 bases and J by 5 bases, with 14 bases between the two germline ends. The CDR3 runs 14 residues. In germline, CDR1 is SGHDN, CDR2 FVKESK. The CDR3 region has the DNA TGTGCCAGCAGTTTGTACTACCCAGACAATGAGCAGTTCTTC. It codes for CASSLYYPDNEQFF.

This chain joins TRBV5-1 and TRBJ2-7; no firm D call. V was trimmed by 0 bases and J by 0 bases, leaving 7 bases between them. Germline V gene data show CDR1 as SGHRS and CDR2 as YFSETQ. The CDR3 loop spans 14 amino acids. The CDR3 here is CASSLDGRSYEQYF. The DNA of the CDR3 is TGCGCCAGCAGCTTGGACGGACGCTCCTACGAGCAGTACTTC.

The chain joins TRBV29-1 to TRBJ2-2; weak D call: TRBD2 (7 bases). This CDR3 is 16 amino acids long. Germline V gene lookup returns CDR1 SQVTM and CDR2 ANQGSEA. V lost 3 bases to trimming and J lost 5 bases, with 19 bases between them. The CDR3 sequence is CSVDLRGLISTGELFF. The CDR3, as DNA: TGCAGCGTTGATTTGCGGGGGCTTATCTCTACCGGGGAGCTGTTTTTT.

This chain joins TRBV27 and TRBJ1-1, with no clear D. V shed 2 bases and J shed 7 bases, with 8 bases lying between them. The length of the CDR3 is 12 residues. In germline, CDR1 is MNHEY, CDR2 SMNVEV (reference sequence). As DNA, the CDR3 is TGTGCCAGCAGTTTACTAGGTGGTGAAGCTTTCTTT. Translated: CASSLLGGEAFF.